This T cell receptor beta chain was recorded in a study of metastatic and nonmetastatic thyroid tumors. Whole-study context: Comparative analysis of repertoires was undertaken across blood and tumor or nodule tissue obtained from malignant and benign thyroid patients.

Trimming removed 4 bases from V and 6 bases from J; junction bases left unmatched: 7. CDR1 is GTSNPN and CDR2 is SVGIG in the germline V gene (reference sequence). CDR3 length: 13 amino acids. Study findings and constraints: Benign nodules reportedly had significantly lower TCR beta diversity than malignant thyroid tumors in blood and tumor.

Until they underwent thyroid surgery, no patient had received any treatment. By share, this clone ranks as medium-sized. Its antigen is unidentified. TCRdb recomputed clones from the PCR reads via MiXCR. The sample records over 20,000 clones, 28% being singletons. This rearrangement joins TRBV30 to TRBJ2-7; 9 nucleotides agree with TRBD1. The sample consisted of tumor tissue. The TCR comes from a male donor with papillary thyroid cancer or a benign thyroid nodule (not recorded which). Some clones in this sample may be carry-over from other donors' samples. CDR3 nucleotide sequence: TGTGCCTGGAAATTGGACAGGGGAGGCGAGCAGTACTTC. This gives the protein CAWKLDRGGEQYF.